These T cell receptor beta chains were read from a single sample in a study of vaccination and CD4 T cells after COVID-19. TCRdb independently ran MiXCR on the PCR reads; one entry per CDR3 protein. The table has over 15,000 distinct CDR3 sequences, more than 45% seen once. These receptors lack a known antigen. The sample consisted of CD4+ T cells from blood, cultured in vitro, taken after SARS-CoV-2 vaccination. The source is a human donor who had recovered from COVID-19. CDR3s include the opening cysteine and the closing phenylalanine or tryptophan. Each record gives: V gene, J gene, CDR3 protein.

>TRBV2|TRBJ1-5
CASRGGTGQPQHF
>TRBV2|TRBJ1-1
CASRQDQGGFTEAFF
>TRBV19|TRBJ1-1
CASRTQGNTEAFF
>TRBV7-2|TRBJ2-5
CASSLVGGRETQYF
>TRBV19|TRBJ2-7
CASSHQYRSYEQYF
>TRBV4-1|TRBJ2-7
CASSQVPEEQYF
>TRBV7-2|TRBJ1-5
CASSPGQNQPQHF
>TRBV7-2|TRBJ2-7
CASSLESSLAIHEQYF
>TRBV19|TRBJ1-1
CASRWTGGMGTEAFF
>TRBV6-5|TRBJ1-5
CASSYSDRVGSNQPQHF
>TRBV6-1|TRBJ2-7
CASSGSWRTYEQYF
>TRBV27|TRBJ2-7
CASSLFLGGEQYF
>TRBV6-1|TRBJ1-1
CASSRGTEYTEAFF
>TRBV4-3|TRBJ2-1
CASSQVLAGGPGQNEQFF
>TRBV28|TRBJ1-2
CASSLSSAANLIYGYTF
>TRBV6-1|TRBJ1-1
CASIRGGTTEAFF
>TRBV19|TRBJ2-5
CASKFWREETQYF
>TRBV15|TRBJ2-2
CATSRVRGTGELFF
>TRBV19|TRBJ2-7
CASSPGQVSYEQYF
>TRBV14|TRBJ2-7
CASSQVRGVEQYF
>TRBV6-1|TRBJ1-3
CASRRQGITGNTIYF
>TRBV10-3|TRBJ2-1
CAITSDAAGNEQFF
>TRBV6-5|TRBJ1-5
CASSYSLDFRGRGQPQHF
>TRBV7-2|TRBJ1-5
CASSSQGQGSQPQHF
>TRBV28|TRBJ2-7
CASRRTGGLYEQYF
>TRBV30|TRBJ2-1
CAWSWASGEYNEQFF